These 21 T cell receptor beta chains were sequenced from one sample in a study of metastatic and nonmetastatic thyroid tumors. TCRdb re-called the PCR reads with MiXCR. The sample holds 35,000 to 50,000 clones, 9% to 13% seen once. Thyroid surgery had not been preceded by any treatment in any patient. The sample taken for sequencing was blood. All receptors come from a male donor with papillary thyroid cancer or a benign thyroid nodule (not recorded which). Some clones in this sample may be carry-over from other donors' samples.

This clone was recorded at least ten times. The rearrangement uses TRBV19 and TRBJ2-1; the D gene is possibly TRBD2 (5 bases). The CDR3 consists of 16 residues. V lost 0 bases and J 2 bases, leaving 11 bases between the germline ends. The germline CDR1 and CDR2 sequences are LNHDA and SQIVND (reference sequence). The CDR3, as DNA: TGTGCCAGTAGTATAGATACGGGATTGGCCTACAATGAGCAGTTCTTC. Translated: CASSIDTGLAYNEQFF.

This clone was counted at least ten times. This sequence joins TRBV24-1 and TRBJ2-3; D might be TRBD1 or TRBD2, each matching 6 bases. This CDR3 spans 15 amino acids. With 9 bases removed from V and 5 bases from J, the gap between germline ends came to 20 bases. The germline V gene has CDR1 KGHDR and CDR2 SFDVKD. The CDR3 DNA sequence: TGTGCCACCGGAACCGTGGGGGGCTTCGGAGATACGCAGTATTTT. Its protein is CATGTVGGFGDTQYF.

Points on this clone: A much larger clone differs by one base, so this may be a read error. Different DNA sequences within this sample yield the same CDR3. The chain combines TRBV5-4 with TRBJ1-3; no clear D. V dropped 4 bases and J dropped 7 bases, with 9 bases sitting between them. The germline CDR1 and CDR2 sequences are SGHNT and YYREEE (reference sequence). The CDR3 is 12 amino acids. This CDR3 is CASSGVSNTIYF. In DNA form, the CDR3 reads TGTGCCAGCAGCGGTGTTTCTAACACCATATATTTT.

This clone has at least ten counts. The V call is TRBV7-9, the J call TRBJ2-5; a weak D match, TRBD2 (6 bases). Germline V CDR1 and CDR2: SEHNR, FQNEAQ (reference sequence). V was cut by 3 bases and J by 1 base, with 12 bases left in between. This CDR3 is 15 amino acids long. In DNA, the CDR3 is TGTGCCAGCAGCTTGGGGCTAGCGTTCCAAGAGACCCAGTACTTC. Encoded protein: CASSLGLAFQETQYF.

This clone was found many times. The gene calls are TRBV5-4 and TRBJ2-7, with 9 nucleotides matching TRBD2. The V segment lost 2 bases and the J segment 4 bases; nucleotides outside the gene matches: 7. Germline loops: CDR1 SGHNT, CDR2 YYREEE (reference sequence). This CDR3 has 15 amino acids. CDR3 region: CASSLIAGECYEQYF. The CDR3 DNA sequence: TGTGCCAGCAGCTTAATAGCGGGAGAGTGTTACGAGCAGTACTTC.

The chain uses TRBV20-1 and TRBJ1-2; 11 bases map to TRBD1. After removal of 3 bases from V and 7 bases from J, the junction contained 4 bases not matched to a gene. CDR3 length: 13 residues. Germline V CDR1 and CDR2: DFQATT, SNEGSKA (reference sequence). In nucleotides, the CDR3 is TGCAGTGCTAGTGGACAGGGGGCTGGTGGCTACACCTTC. Protein: CSASGQGAGGYTF.

This clone was seen at least ten times. This chain connects TRBV5-8 to TRBJ2-1; 7 bases agree with TRBD2. CDR1 SGHTS and CDR2 YDEGEE come from the germline V gene. J lost 7 bases, V lost 2 bases, and 9 bases had no gene match. The CDR3 totals 15 residues. As DNA, the CDR3 is TGTGCCAGCAGCTTTGGAGGCGGGAGCTCTAATGAGCAGTTCTTC. Protein sequence: CASSFGGGSSNEQFF.

This clone was seen only a few times. This sequence joins TRBV27 and TRBJ2-1, with D perhaps given as TRBD1 or TRBD2 (5 bases each). The CDR3 totals 15 residues. The ends were cut back, 0 bases at V and 3 bases at J, with 9 bases in the middle. The germline V gene encodes CDR1 MNHEY and CDR2 SMNVEV (reference sequence). The chain's CDR3 is CASSLSGDVYNEQFF. CDR3 bases: TGTGCCAGCAGTTTATCGGGGGACGTCTACAATGAGCAGTTCTTC.

This clone showed up just a few times. A read error may be the cause here, since a much bigger clone is one base away. The chain is built from TRBV2 and TRBJ1-2, with D possibly TRBD1 on 5 matching bases. The CDR3 spans 13 residues. The germline gives CDR1 SNHLY, CDR2 FYNNEI. V lost 6 bases and J lost 13, with 21 bases in between. DNA of the CDR3: TGTGCCAGCAGGGCAGACAGTAACTATGGTTGCACCTTC. Amino acids: CASRADSNYGCTF.

This clone appeared many times. The same CDR3 can be traced to other DNA sequences in this sample. The rearrangement links TRBV4-1 to TRBJ1-1, with 7 bases lining up with TRBD1. CDR1 is MGHRA, CDR2 YSYEKL, per germline. The length of the CDR3 is 14 residues. The ends lost 4 bases at V and 2 bases at J; junction bases unmatched: 4. The DNA for the CDR3 is TGCGCCAGCAGCCGAGGGGGCAGCAACACTGAAGCTTTCTTT. It is translated as CASSRGGSNTEAFF.

This clone was recorded at least ten times. This chain connects TRBV20-1 to TRBJ2-3, with 9 bases identical to TRBD2. V lost 3 bases and J lost 5; bases outside the gene matches: 12. Per germline, CDR1 DFQATT and CDR2 SNEGSKA (reference sequence). The CDR3 totals 16 residues. The CDR3 DNA sequence: TGCAGTGCTAGGCCGGCTTCTAGCGGGATCGTAGATACGCAGTATTTT. It yields the protein CSARPASSGIVDTQYF.

This clone was detected many times. This sample includes further DNA sequences coding for the same CDR3. The J gene is TRBJ1-5, the V gene TRBV10-3, with D possibly being TRBD1 (6 bases). This CDR3 is 15 amino acids long. Per germline, CDR1 ENHRY and CDR2 SYGVKD. Trimming cost V 8 bases and J 3 bases, with 17 bases left between them. CDR3 region: CAISSAGANNQPQHF. DNA of the CDR3: TGTGCCATCTCTTCGGCAGGGGCCAACAATCAGCCCCAGCATTTT.

In regard to this clone: A much larger clone differs by one base, so this may be a read error. V gene TRBV29-1 combines with J gene TRBJ2-7; tentatively, D is TRBD1 or TRBD2 (5 bases each). Trimming shortened V by 4 bases and J by 6 bases, and 10 bases separated the two germline ends. CDR3 length: 11 amino acids. Germline loops: CDR1 SQVTM, CDR2 ANQGSEA. The CDR3 DNA follows: TGCAGCGTTGGTCGGGGCGGCGAGCAGTACTTC. Translation: CSVGRGGEQYF.

Regarding this clone: This sequence may be a read error, since a much larger clone differs from it by one base. In the same sample, other DNA sequences code for this CDR3. The chain carries TRBV9 and TRBJ2-3; weak D call: TRBD2 (6 bases). Germline assignment: CDR1 SGDLS and CDR2 YYNGEE. The CDR3 runs 13 residues. Deletions cut 5 bases from V and 4 bases from J, with 11 bases between. The CDR3 reads CASSSGIADTQYF. Here the CDR3 DNA reads TGTGCCAGCAGTAGCGGTATCGCAGATACGCAGTATTTT.

This clone was detected only a few times. The sample carries other DNA sequences with the same CDR3. J is TRBJ2-1 and V is TRBV6-1; 11 bases line up with TRBD2. This CDR3 has 16 amino acids. Germline V lookup: CDR1 MNHNS, CDR2 SASEGT. Germline trimming cut 7 bases from V and 4 bases from J; bases unmatched to any gene: 9. The CDR3 DNA sequence: TGTGCCAGCATCATGCTAGCGGGAGGATCATACAATGAGCAGTTCTTC. This gives the protein CASIMLAGGSYNEQFF.

This clone was detected ten times or more. The chain couples TRBV6-4 to TRBJ1-1; D is uncertain. Looked up from germline, CDR1 is MRHNA and CDR2 is SNTAGT. V gave up 4 bases and J gave up 2 bases, with 8 bases separating them. The CDR3 loop spans 13 amino acids. In DNA form, the CDR3 reads TGTGCCAGCAGTGCGGCGGACAACACTGAAGCTTTCTTT. It specifies CASSAADNTEAFF.

Many counts were recorded for this clone. The chain has TRBV4-2 and TRBJ1-5; no clear D. With 0 bases removed from V and 3 bases from J, the gap between germline ends came to 9 bases. This CDR3 has 15 residues. From germline, CDR1 is LGHNA and CDR2 YNFKEQ. The CDR3 coding sequence is TGTGCCAGCAGCCAAGATAAGAGAGTCAATCAGCCCCAGCATTTT. Translation: CASSQDKRVNQPQHF.

This clone appeared a few times. The chain links TRBV30 to TRBJ1-4; D is unresolved. The CDR3 is 15 residues long. Trimming pared 2 bases from V and 7 bases from J, leaving 17 bases between. From germline, CDR1 is GTSNPN and CDR2 SVGIG (reference sequence). The CDR3 nucleotides are TGTGCCTGGAGTACCGGGAAAACCGTGGGTGAAAAACTGTTTTTT. Its translation is CAWSTGKTVGEKLFF.

This clone was seen many times. A much larger clone lies a single base off, so this may be a read error. The chain is built from TRBV6-2 or TRBV6-3 and TRBJ2-7, with 11 bases aligning to TRBD2. The CDR3 contains 15 residues. CDR1 is MNHEY, CDR2 SVGEGT, per germline. V lost 2 bases to trimming and J lost 9 bases; unmatched junction nucleotides: 9. CDR3 in DNA: TGTGCCAGCAGTTACGAACTAGCGGGAGCACACGGGCAGTACTTC. Protein: CASSYELAGAHGQYF.

Many counts were recorded for this clone. The chain uses TRBV27 and TRBJ1-1, with D uncertain. Germline values: CDR1 MNHEY, CDR2 SMNVEV (reference sequence). The CDR3 totals 14 residues. V shed 5 bases and J shed 3 bases, with 13 bases lying between them. The CDR3 nucleotides are TGTGCCAGCAGTACAAGAGGACTTTACACTGAAGCTTTCTTT. Protein product: CASSTRGLYTEAFF.

In its sample, this clone was seen many times. The rearrangement links TRBV29-1 to TRBJ1-1; D is perhaps TRBD1 (5 bases). Trimming removed 7 bases at V and 1 base at J, with 7 bases between. This CDR3 region has 11 residues. Germline lookup yields CDR1 SQVTM and CDR2 ANQGSEA. CDR3 residues: CSAGQNTEAFF. CDR3 DNA: TGCAGCGCCGGACAGAACACTGAAGCTTTCTTT.